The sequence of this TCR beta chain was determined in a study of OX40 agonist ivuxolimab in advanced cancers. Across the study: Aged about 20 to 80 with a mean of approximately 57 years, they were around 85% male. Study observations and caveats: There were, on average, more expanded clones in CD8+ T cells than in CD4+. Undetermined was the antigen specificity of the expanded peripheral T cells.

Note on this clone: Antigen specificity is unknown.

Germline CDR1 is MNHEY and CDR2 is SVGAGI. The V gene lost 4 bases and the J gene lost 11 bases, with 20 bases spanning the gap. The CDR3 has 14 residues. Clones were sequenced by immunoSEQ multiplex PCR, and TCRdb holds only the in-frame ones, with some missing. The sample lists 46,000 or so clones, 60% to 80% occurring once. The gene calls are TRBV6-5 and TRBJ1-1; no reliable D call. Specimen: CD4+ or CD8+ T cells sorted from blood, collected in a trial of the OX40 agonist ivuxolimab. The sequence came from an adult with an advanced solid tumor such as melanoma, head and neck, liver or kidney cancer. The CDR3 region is CASSSREGRLGAFF. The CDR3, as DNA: TGTGCCAGCAGTTCGCGGGAAGGGCGACTGGGCGCTTTCTTT.